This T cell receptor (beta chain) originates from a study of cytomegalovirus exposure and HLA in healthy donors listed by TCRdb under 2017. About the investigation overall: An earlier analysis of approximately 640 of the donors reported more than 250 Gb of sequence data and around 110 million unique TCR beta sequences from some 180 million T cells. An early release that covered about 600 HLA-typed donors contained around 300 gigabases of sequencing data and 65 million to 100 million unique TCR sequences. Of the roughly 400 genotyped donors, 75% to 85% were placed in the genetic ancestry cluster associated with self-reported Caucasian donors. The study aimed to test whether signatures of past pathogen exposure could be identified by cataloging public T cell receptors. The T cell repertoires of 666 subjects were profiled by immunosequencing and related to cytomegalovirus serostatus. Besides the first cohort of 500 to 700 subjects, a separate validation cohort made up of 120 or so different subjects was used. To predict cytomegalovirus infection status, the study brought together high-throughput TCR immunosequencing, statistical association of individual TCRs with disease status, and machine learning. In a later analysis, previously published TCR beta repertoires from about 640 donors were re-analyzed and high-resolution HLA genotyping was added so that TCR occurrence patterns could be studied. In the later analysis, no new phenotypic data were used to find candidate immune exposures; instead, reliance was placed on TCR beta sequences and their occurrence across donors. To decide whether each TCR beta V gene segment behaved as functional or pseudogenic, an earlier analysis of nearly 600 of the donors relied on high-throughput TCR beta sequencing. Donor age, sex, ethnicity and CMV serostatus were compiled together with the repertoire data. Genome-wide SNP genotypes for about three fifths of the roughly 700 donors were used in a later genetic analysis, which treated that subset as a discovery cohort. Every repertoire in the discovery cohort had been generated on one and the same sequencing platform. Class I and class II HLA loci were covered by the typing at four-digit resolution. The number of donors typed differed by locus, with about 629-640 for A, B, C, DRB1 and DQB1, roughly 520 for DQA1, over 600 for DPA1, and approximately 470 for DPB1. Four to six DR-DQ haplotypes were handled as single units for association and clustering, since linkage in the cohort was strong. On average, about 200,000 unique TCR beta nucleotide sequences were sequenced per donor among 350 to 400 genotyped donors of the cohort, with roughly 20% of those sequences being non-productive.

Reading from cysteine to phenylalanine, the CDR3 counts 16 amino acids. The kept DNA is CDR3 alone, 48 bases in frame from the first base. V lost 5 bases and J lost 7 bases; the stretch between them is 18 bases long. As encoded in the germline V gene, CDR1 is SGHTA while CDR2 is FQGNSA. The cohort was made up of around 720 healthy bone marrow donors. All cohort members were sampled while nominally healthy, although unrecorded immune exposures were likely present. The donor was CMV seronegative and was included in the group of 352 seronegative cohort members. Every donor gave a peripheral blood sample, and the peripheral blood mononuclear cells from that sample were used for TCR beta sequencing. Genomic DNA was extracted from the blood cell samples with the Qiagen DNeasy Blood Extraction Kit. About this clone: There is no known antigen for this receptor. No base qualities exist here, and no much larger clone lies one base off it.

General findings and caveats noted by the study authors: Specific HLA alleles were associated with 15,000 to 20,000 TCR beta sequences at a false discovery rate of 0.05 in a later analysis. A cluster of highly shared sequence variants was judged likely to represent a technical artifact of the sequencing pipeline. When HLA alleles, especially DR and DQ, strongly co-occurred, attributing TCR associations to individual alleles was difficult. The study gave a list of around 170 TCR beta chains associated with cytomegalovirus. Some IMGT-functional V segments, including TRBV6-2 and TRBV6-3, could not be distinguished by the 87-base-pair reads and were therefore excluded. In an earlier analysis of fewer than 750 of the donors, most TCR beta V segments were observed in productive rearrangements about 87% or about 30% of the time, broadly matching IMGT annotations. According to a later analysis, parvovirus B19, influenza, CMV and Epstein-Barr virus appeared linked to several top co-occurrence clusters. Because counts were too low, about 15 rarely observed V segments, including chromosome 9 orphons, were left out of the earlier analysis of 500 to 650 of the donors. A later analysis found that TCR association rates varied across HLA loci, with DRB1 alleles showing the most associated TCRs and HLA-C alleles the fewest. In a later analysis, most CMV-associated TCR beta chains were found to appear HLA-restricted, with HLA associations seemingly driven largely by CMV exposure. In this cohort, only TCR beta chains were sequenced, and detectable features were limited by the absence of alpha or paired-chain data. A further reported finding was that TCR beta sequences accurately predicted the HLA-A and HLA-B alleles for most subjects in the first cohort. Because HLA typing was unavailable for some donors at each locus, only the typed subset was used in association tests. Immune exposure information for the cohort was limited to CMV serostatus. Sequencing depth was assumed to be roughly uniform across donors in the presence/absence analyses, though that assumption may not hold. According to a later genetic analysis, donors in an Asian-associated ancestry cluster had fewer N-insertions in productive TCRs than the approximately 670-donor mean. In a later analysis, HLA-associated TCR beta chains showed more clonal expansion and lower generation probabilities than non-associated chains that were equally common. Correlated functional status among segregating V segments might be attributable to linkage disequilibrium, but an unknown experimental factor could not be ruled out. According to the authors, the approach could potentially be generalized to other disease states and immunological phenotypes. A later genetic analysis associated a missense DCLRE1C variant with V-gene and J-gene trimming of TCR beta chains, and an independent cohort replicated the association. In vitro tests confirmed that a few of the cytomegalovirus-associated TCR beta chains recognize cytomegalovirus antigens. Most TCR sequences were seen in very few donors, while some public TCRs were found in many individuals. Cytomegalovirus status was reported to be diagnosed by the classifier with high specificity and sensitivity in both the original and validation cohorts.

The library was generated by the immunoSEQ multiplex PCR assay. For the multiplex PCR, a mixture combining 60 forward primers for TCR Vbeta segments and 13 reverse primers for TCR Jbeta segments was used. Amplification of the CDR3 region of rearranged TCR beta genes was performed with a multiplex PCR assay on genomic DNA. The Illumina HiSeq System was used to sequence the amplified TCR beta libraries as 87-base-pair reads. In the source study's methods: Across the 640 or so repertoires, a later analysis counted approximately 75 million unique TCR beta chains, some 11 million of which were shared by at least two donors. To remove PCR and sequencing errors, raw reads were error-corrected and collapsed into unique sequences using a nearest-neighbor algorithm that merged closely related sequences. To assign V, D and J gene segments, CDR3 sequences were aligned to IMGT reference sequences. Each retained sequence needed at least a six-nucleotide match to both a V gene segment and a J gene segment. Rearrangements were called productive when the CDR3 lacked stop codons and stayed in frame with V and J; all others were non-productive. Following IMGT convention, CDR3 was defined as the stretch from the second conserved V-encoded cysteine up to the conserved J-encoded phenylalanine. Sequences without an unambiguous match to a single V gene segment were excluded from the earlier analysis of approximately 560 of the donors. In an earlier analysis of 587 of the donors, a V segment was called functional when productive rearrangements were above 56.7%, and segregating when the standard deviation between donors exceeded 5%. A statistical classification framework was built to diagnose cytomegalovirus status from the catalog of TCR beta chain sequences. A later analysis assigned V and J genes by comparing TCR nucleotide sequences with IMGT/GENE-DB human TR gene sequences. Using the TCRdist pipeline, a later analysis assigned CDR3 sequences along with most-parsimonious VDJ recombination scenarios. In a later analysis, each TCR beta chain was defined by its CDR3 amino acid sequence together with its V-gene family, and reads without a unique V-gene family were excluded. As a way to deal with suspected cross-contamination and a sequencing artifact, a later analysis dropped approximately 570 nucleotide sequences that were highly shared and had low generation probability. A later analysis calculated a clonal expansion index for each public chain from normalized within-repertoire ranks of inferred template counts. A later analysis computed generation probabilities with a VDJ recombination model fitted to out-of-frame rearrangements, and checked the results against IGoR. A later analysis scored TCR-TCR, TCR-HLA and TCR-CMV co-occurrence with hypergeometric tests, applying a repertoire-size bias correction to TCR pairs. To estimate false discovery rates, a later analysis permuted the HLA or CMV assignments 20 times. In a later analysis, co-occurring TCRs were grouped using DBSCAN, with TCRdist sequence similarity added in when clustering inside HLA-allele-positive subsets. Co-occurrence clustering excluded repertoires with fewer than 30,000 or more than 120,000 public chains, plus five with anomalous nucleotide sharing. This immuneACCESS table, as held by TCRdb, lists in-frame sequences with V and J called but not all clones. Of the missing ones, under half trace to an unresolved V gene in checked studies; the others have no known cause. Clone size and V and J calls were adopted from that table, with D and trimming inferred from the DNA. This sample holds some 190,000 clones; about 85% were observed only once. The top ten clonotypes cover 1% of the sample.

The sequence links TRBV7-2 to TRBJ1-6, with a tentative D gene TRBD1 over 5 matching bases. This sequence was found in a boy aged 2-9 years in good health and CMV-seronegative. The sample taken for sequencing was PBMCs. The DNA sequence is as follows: TGTGCCAGCAGCCCCGTAGGGACGGGGGGGAATTCACCCCTCCACTTT. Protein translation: CASSPVGTGGNSPLHF.